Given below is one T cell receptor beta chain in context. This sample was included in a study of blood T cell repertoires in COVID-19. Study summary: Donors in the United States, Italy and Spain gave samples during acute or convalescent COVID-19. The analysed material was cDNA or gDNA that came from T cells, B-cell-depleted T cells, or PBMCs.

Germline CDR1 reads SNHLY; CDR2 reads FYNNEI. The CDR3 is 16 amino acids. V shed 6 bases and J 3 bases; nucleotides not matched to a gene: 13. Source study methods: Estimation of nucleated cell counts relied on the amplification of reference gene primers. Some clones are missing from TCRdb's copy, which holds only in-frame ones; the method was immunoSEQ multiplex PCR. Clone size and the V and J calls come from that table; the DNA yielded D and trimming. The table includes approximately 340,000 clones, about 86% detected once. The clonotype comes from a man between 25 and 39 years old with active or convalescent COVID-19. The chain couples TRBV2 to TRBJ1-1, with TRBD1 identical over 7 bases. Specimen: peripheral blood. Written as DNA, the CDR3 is TGTGCCAGCAGGGGGACAGCCGACCTCCTTTACACTGAAGCTTTCTTT. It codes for CASRGTADLLYTEAFF.